One sample yielded the 3 T cell receptor beta chains listed below, sequenced in a study of graft-versus-host responses after intestinal transplantation. This table comes from immunoSEQ multiplex PCR, and its TCRdb copy is limited to in-frame clones, with some not included. The sample holds some 77,000 clones; 92% are singletons and the top ten take over 0.55%. This material consisted of PBMCs, taken 98 days after intestinal transplantation. These receptor sequences come from a human patient who received an intestinal transplant, so some T cells may come from the graft donor.

This clone occurred once. This sequence joins TRBV6-5 and TRBJ1-5; D not resolved. This CDR3 contains 14 residues. Germline-derived CDR1 and CDR2 are MNHEY and SVGAGI. Trimming shortened V by 2 bases and J by 5 bases, and 10 bases separated the two germline ends. The CDR3 protein is CASSYRGMDQPQHF. The CDR3, as DNA: TGTGCCAGCAGTTACCGAGGGATGGATCAGCCCCAGCATTTT.

V and J are TRBV5-4 and TRBJ2-7; a possible D gene is TRBD1 (8 bases). Germline lookup yields CDR1 SGHNT and CDR2 YYREEE (reference sequence). Trimming pared 3 bases from V and 2 bases from J, leaving 15 bases between. The CDR3 totals 15 residues. The CDR3: CASSSGLQGAYEQYF. Here the CDR3 DNA reads TGTGCCAGCAGCTCGGGACTACAGGGGGCCTACGAGCAGTACTTC.

This clone was observed once. This rearrangement joins TRBV6-5 to TRBJ2-5; 8 bases are shared with TRBD2. The V gene's germline CDR1 is MNHEY and CDR2 SVGAGI. This CDR3 comprises 15 residues. V was clipped by 6 bases and J by 4 bases; unmatched bases: 10. This CDR3 reads CASRDGFAGGETQYF. The CDR3 DNA sequence: TGTGCCAGCAGAGACGGCTTTGCGGGGGGAGAGACCCAGTACTTC.